One and the same sample provided the 2 T cell receptor beta chains below, sequenced in a study of long-term antiretroviral therapy in people with HIV. The assay used was immunoSEQ (version v3.0), run at survey level. The table came from immunoSEQ multiplex PCR; TCRdb's copy has only in-frame clones and leaves some out. The data contain over 9,000 clones, 70% to 80% of them singletons. Source: unsorted PBMCs, taken 0.4 years before starting antiretroviral therapy. These receptors were taken from a man younger than 45 with HIV.

This clone has a handful of counts. The V gene is TRBV6-4, the J gene TRBJ1-2, with TRBD1 matching 9 bases. This CDR3 is 12 amino acids long. CDR1 is MRHNA and CDR2 is SNTAGT in the germline V gene. The V and J ends lost 6 bases and 9 bases, in that order; junction bases with no gene match: 5. The CDR3 nucleotides read TGTGCCAGCAGGGCCGGACAGGGGCGCTACACCTTC. It translates to CASRAGQGRYTF.

V gene TRBV5-6 combines with J gene TRBJ1-1, with a possible D match to TRBD1 (6 bases). In germline, CDR1 is SGHDT, CDR2 YYEEEE. Trimming cost V 0 bases and J 1 base, with 10 bases left between them. This CDR3 is built from 15 residues. CDR3: CASSLGAQGNTEAFF. The CDR3, as DNA: TGTGCCAGCAGCTTGGGGGCACAGGGGAACACTGAAGCTTTCTTT.